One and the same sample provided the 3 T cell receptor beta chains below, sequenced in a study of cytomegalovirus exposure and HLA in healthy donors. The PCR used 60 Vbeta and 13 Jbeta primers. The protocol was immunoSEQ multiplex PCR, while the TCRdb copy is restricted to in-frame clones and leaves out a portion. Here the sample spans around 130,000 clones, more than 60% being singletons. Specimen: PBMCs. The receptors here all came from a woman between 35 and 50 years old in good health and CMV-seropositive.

The CDR3 is CASSHIYSGTGGSYEQYF. In DNA form, the CDR3 reads TGTGCCAGCAGCCACATATACTCCGGGACAGGAGGGTCCTACGAGCAGTACTTC. J is TRBJ2-5 and V is TRBV6-7; 8 bases match TRBD1. Judging by the DNA end, TRBJ2-7 fits better; the J call may be wrong. TRBV6-7 has ORF status, its function being uncertain. This CDR3 comprises 18 residues.

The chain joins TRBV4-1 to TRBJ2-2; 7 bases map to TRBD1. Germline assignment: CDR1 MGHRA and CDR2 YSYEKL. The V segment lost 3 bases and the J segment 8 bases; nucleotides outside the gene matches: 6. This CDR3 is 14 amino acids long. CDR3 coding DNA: TGCGCCAGCAGCCAGGACAGGTTGGGGGGGGAGCTGTTTTTT. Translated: CASSQDRLGGELFF.

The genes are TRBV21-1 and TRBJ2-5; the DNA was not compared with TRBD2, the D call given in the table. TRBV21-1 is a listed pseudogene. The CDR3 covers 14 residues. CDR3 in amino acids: CASRRRVSQETQYF. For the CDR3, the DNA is TGTGCCAGCCGCCGTCGCGTCTCCCAAGAGACCCAGTACTTC.